One sample yielded the 25 T cell receptor beta chains listed below, sequenced in a study of OX40 agonist ivuxolimab in advanced cancers. Sequencing was performed with immunoSEQ multiplex PCR; in TCRdb, only in-frame clones are kept and a portion is missing. The sample yields 60,000 or so clones, 75% to 90% seen once. The specimen was CD4+ or CD8+ T cells sorted from blood, collected in a trial of the OX40 agonist ivuxolimab. The receptors originated from an adult with an advanced solid tumor such as melanoma, head and neck, liver or kidney cancer.

The V gene is TRBV6-5, the J gene TRBJ2-1; 8 bases line up with TRBD2. Germline V gene data show CDR1 as MNHEY and CDR2 as SVGAGI. V was pared by 5 bases and J by 10 bases, with 7 bases of the junction left unmatched. The CDR3 consists of 13 residues. The CDR3 DNA reads as TGTGCCAGCAGTGGCGGGGGGCCTAGGGAGCAGTTCTTC. This encodes CASSGGGPREQFF.

This clone was counted ten times or more. The chain recombines TRBV27 with TRBJ2-7, with D perhaps TRBD1 or TRBD2 (6 bases each). V shed 5 bases and J shed 5 bases, with 13 bases lying between them. This CDR3 has 13 residues. Germline assignment: CDR1 MNHEY and CDR2 SMNVEV (reference sequence). CDR3 protein: CASSLLGGHEQYF. The CDR3 nucleotides read TGTGCCAGCAGTCTCCTGGGGGGCCACGAGCAGTACTTC.

The chain employs TRBV5-8 and TRBJ2-3, with 7 nucleotides matching TRBD1. V lost 0 bases, J lost 2 bases, and 3 bases stayed unmatched. Germline V lookup: CDR1 SGHTS, CDR2 YDEGEE. The CDR3 loop spans 15 amino acids. The CDR3, as DNA: TGTGCCAGCAGCTTGGTGGGACAGCACACAGATACGCAGTATTTT. This translates into CASSLVGQHTDTQYF. Drawing the rest from reference TRBV5-8 and TRBJ2-3, the complete variable domain is EAGVTQSPTHLIKTRGQQATLRCSPISGHTSVYWYQQALGLGLQFLLWYDEGEERNRGNFPPRFSGRQFPNYSSELNVNALELEDSALYLCASSLVGQHTDTQYFGPGTRLTVL.

The DNA of the CDR3 is TGTGCCAGCAGTTTCCAGACGAACACTGAAGCTTTCTTT. It yields the protein CASSFQTNTEAFF. V usage is TRBV2 and J usage is TRBJ1-1, with D unresolved. CDR1 and CDR2 from the germline V gene are SNHLY and FYNNEI. The CDR3 spans 13 residues. Trimming left V 5 bases short and J 1 base short, with 8 bases between.

The V call is TRBV19, the J call TRBJ1-6; TRBD1 matches at 9 bases. V lost 3 bases to trimming and J lost 9 bases; unmatched junction nucleotides: 6. This CDR3 has 15 residues. Per germline, CDR1 LNHDA and CDR2 SQIVND (reference sequence). CDR3 amino acids: CASSMEGQGSSPLHF. DNA of the CDR3: TGTGCCAGTAGTATGGAGGGACAGGGTAGTTCACCCCTCCACTTT.

This clone is a singleton in its sample. The chain uses TRBV28 and TRBJ1-1; tentatively, D is TRBD1 (6 bases). The CDR3 spans 17 residues. Trimming pared 6 bases from V and 3 bases from J, leaving 23 bases between. Germline-derived CDR1 and CDR2 are MDHEN and SYDVKM. CDR3 in amino acids: CASRPTTGLPRDTEAFF. The CDR3 DNA reads TGTGCCAGCAGACCAACGACAGGACTACCGAGGGACACTGAAGCTTTCTTT.

The V and J genes are TRBV18 and TRBJ2-4; the match to TRBD2 covers 8 bases. V lost 2 bases, J lost 0 bases, and 9 bases stayed unmatched. CDR1 KGHSH and CDR2 LQKENI come from the germline V gene. The CDR3 contains 18 residues. The CDR3 DNA reads TGTGCCAGCTCACCAGCGCCGGGAGGGAAGTTAGCCAAAAACATTCAGTACTTC. Protein sequence: CASSPAPGGKLAKNIQYF. The whole variable domain, remainder taken from reference TRBV18 and TRBJ2-4, is NAGVMQNPRHLVRRRGQEARLRCSPMKGHSHVYWYRQLPEEGLKFMVYLQKENIIDESGMPKERFSAEFPKEGPSILRIQQVVRGDSAAYFCASSPAPGGKLAKNIQYFGAGTRLSVL.

The V gene is TRBV19, the J gene TRBJ2-1; no reliable D call. The ends were cut back, 5 bases at V and 6 bases at J, with 8 bases in the middle. This CDR3 contains 12 residues. Germline-derived CDR1 and CDR2 are LNHDA and SQIVND (reference sequence). As DNA, the CDR3 is TGTGCCAGTAGTTGGGGTCTCAATGAGCAGTTCTTC. Its protein product is CASSWGLNEQFF.

The chain uses TRBV5-4 and TRBJ2-4; tentatively, D is TRBD1 (6 bases). Germline lookup yields CDR1 SGHNT and CDR2 YYREEE (reference sequence). CDR3 length: 15 residues. V gave up 6 bases and J gave up 7 bases, with 20 bases separating them. DNA for the CDR3: TGTGCCAGCACCGCGTTAGACATACAGGGTAACATTCAGTACTTC. Amino acids: CASTALDIQGNIQYF.

The CDR3 loop reads CASSLYGHNEQFF. Written as DNA, the CDR3 is TGTGCCAGCAGTTTATACGGCCACAATGAGCAGTTCTTC. The chain employs TRBV27 and TRBJ2-1; D is ambiguous. Germline CDR1 MNHEY, CDR2 SMNVEV (reference sequence). The CDR3 runs to 13 residues. Trimming pared 1 base from V and 5 bases from J, leaving 6 bases between.

This clone was observed a single time. The chain employs TRBV7-3 and TRBJ2-2, with 11 bases fitting TRBD1. Germline lookup yields CDR1 SGHTA and CDR2 FQGTGA. V gave up 1 base and J gave up 4 bases; unmatched junction bases: 2. This CDR3 is 16 amino acids long. The CDR3 loop reads CASSLRGTGGTGELFF. CDR3 nucleotides: TGTGCCAGCAGCTTAAGAGGGACAGGGGGCACCGGGGAGCTGTTTTTT.

The chain recombines TRBV28 with TRBJ1-2, with no clear D. V was cut by 7 bases and J by 6 bases, with 12 bases left in between. CDR3 length: 12 amino acids. From germline, CDR1 is MDHEN and CDR2 SYDVKM. Here the CDR3 DNA reads TGTGCCAGCAACAGAGGTGGGGATGGCTACACCTTC. It yields the protein CASNRGGDGYTF.

CDR3 coding DNA: TGTGCCAGCAGAGGGGAGGGAAGTCGGAACACCGGGGAGCTGTTTTTT. This encodes CASRGEGSRNTGELFF. This rearrangement joins TRBV5-4 to TRBJ2-2, with 7 bases matching TRBD2. J was trimmed by 1 base and V by 5 bases; bases with no gene match: 8. The CDR3 consists of 16 residues. CDR1 is SGHNT, CDR2 YYREEE, per germline (reference sequence).

The chain carries TRBV4-1 and TRBJ2-1, with a weak D call TRBD2 (5 bases). Germline assignment: CDR1 MGHRA and CDR2 YSYEKL. This CDR3 spans 11 amino acids. With 0 bases removed from V and 15 bases from J, the gap between germline ends came to 9 bases. The CDR3 region has the DNA TGCGCCAGCAGCCAAGAGGCGGGTCGGTTCTTC. It yields the protein CASSQEAGRFF.

The rearrangement links TRBV11-2 to TRBJ2-7, with D unclear. The germline V and J ends were trimmed by 2 bases and 5 bases, with 4 bases remaining between them. Germline V gives CDR1 SGHAT, CDR2 FQNNGV. The CDR3 is 11 residues long. CDR3 amino acids: CASSLRDEQYF. CDR3 DNA: TGTGCCAGCAGCTTAAGGGACGAGCAGTACTTC.

The genes are TRBV12-2 and TRBJ2-3; TRBD1 reflects the table's D call only, with no check against the DNA. TRBV12-2 is an annotated pseudogene. The CDR3 sequence is 16 residues long. The chain's CDR3 is CASRLATGTGDDTQYF. The CDR3 DNA reads as TGTGCAAGTCGCTTAGCTACCGGGACAGGGGACGATACGCAGTATTTT.

This clone was recorded only once. The chain couples TRBV7-8 to TRBJ1-3; a possible D gene is TRBD1 (6 bases). V was clipped by 5 bases and J by 0 bases, with 11 bases between them. The CDR3 has 15 amino acids. Per the germline V gene, CDR1 is SGHVS and CDR2 is FQNEAQ. CDR3 protein: CASSKDRSSGNTIYF. CDR3 bases: TGTGCCAGCAGCAAAGACAGGAGCTCTGGAAACACCATATATTTT.

The gene calls are TRBV2 and TRBJ1-1, with 7 bases aligning to TRBD1. The trim removed 5 bases at V and 4 bases at J, leaving 4 bases unmatched. This CDR3 spans 13 amino acids. Germline V gives CDR1 SNHLY, CDR2 FYNNEI. DNA for the CDR3: TGTGCCAGCAGTATCCACAGGGGCACTGAAGCTTTCTTT. This gives the protein CASSIHRGTEAFF.

The rearrangement uses TRBV7-2 and TRBJ2-5; 9 bases line up with TRBD1. V trimming: 3 bases; J trimming: 2 bases; junction bases outside the gene matches: 7. The germline V gene encodes CDR1 SGHTA and CDR2 FQGNSA. The CDR3 consists of 16 residues. The CDR3 spells CASSFPGQGMQETQYF. The DNA for the CDR3 is TGTGCCAGCAGCTTTCCGGGACAGGGAATGCAAGAGACCCAGTACTTC.

The gene calls are TRBV6-5 and TRBJ1-1; no clear D. Per germline, CDR1 MNHEY and CDR2 SVGAGI. The CDR3 extends over 14 amino acids. The V end lost 8 bases, the J end lost 1 base, and 14 bases lay between the germline ends. The CDR3 DNA sequence: TGTGCCAGCTCCGAAATTGGGGAGAACACTGAAGCTTTCTTT. It translates to CASSEIGENTEAFF.

This clone was picked up a small number of times. This sequence joins TRBV7-9 and TRBJ1-1, with 11 bases that match TRBD1. There are 16 residues in the CDR3. With V trimmed by 5 bases and J by 4 bases, 9 bases remained unmatched. From germline, CDR1 is SEHNR and CDR2 FQNEAQ (reference sequence). This CDR3 reads CASSPPGQGASTEAFF. The DNA of the CDR3 is TGTGCCAGCAGCCCCCCCGGACAGGGGGCGAGCACTGAAGCTTTCTTT.

The chain employs TRBV28 and TRBJ2-1; 9 nucleotides line up with TRBD2. Germline CDR1 reads MDHEN; CDR2 reads SYDVKM. CDR3 length: 14 residues. The V and J ends lost 3 bases and 7 bases, in that order; junction bases with no gene match: 4. The CDR3 is CASSFLAGGNEQFF. The DNA of the CDR3 is TGTGCCAGCAGTTTTTTGGCGGGGGGGAATGAGCAGTTCTTC.

V is TRBV6-1 and J is TRBJ1-1; D is undetermined. The V end was cut by 3 bases, the J end by 2 bases, with 10 bases between. The CDR3 is made up of 14 amino acids. Germline assignment: CDR1 MNHNS and CDR2 SASEGT. The CDR3, as DNA: TGTGCCAGCAGTGATGGCCGGACCAACACTGAAGCTTTCTTT. It is translated as CASSDGRTNTEAFF.

The gene calls are TRBV11-2 and TRBJ1-2; 8 bases map to TRBD1. The CDR3 contains 14 residues. Unmatched junction bases numbered 7, after V lost 5 bases and J lost 5 bases. Germline-derived CDR1 and CDR2 are SGHAT and FQNNGV. The CDR3 reads CASSPGQVLYGYTF. CDR3 DNA sequence: TGTGCCAGCAGCCCGGGACAGGTCCTTTATGGCTACACCTTC.

The chain joins TRBV6-5 to TRBJ2-3; possibly TRBD1 for D (5 bases). This CDR3 is 15 amino acids long. Trimming took off 2 bases at V and 2 bases at J, with 11 bases between the two ends. From germline, CDR1 is MNHEY and CDR2 SVGAGI. The CDR3 region is CASSYAVTDTDTQYF. In DNA form, the CDR3 reads TGTGCCAGCAGTTACGCGGTGACAGACACAGATACGCAGTATTTT.